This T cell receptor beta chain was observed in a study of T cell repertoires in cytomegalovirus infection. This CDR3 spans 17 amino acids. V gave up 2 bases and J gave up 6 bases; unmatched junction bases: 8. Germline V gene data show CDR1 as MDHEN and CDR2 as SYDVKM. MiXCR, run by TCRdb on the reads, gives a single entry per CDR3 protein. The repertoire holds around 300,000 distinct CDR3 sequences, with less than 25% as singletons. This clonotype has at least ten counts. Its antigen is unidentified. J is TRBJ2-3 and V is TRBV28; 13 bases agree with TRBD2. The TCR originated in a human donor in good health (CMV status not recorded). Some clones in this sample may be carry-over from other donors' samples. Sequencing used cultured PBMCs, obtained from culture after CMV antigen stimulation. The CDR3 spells CASSLLGLAGESDTQYF. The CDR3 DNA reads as TGTGCCAGCAGTTTACTAGGACTAGCGGGAGAGAGCGATACGCAGTATTTT.